This TCR beta chain derives from a study of T cells in Graves' hyperthyroidism and ophthalmopathy. Broader study findings: Blood also contained most expanded thyroid clonotypes above 0.001. Median prediction lead before ophthalmopathy onset was 6.5 months with the model.

This CDR3 is built from 11 residues. CDR1 is SEHNR and CDR2 is FQNEAQ in the germline V gene (reference sequence). V lost 5 bases and J 4 bases, leaving 6 bases between the germline ends. Exclusion followed for patients with uncontrolled infection, other autoimmune disease, pregnancy or lactation. Diagnostic assessment was based on clinical symptoms, serum thyroxine and TRAb, thyroid ultrasound and orbital computed tomography. There were TCR beta CDR3 regions amplified from RNA transcripts. The study used the HTBI primer set for a first-round RT-PCR of the TCR CDR3. TCRdb re-called the multiplex PCR reads through MiXCR, storing one row per CDR3 protein. The profile shows 450,000 to 700,000 distinct CDR3 sequences, roughly 46% of them singletons. This clonotype was observed many times. Its matching antigen is unknown.

Sequenced material: peripheral blood or thyroid tissue (not recorded which). The chain couples TRBV7-9 to TRBJ2-7, with D hard to call. The TCR was taken from an adult woman with Graves' disease, either hyperthyroidism or ophthalmopathy (not recorded which). CDR3 in amino acids: CASSPQYEQYF. In DNA, the CDR3 is TGTGCCAGCAGCCCACAATACGAGCAGTACTTC.